The 30 T cell receptor beta chains below were found in one sample sequenced in a study of Ad26.COV2.S vaccination and SARS-CoV-2 variants (dated by TCRdb to 2020 to 2022). Library preparation employed the immunoSEQ multiplex PCR assay. TCRdb holds this immuneACCESS table with in-frame rearrangements only. Some clones are missing; in checked studies, unresolved V genes explain under half, and the rest has no known cause. A total of about 350,000 clones appear in this sample, roughly 85% of them only once. The ten biggest clones cover 3.3% of the sample. The sample's treatment or condition label is to be understood as: roughly 18 received Ad26.COV2.S at low or high dose, single or two shots; a few received placebo; per-sample allocation not given. Repertoires of vaccine and placebo recipients were sequenced from samples collected on day 63 after the first injection. This specimen was peripheral blood, taken in a trial of Ad26.COV2.S vaccine versus placebo. The receptors stem from a person between 18 and 65 years old who received the Ad26.COV2.S COVID-19 vaccine or a placebo.

This CDR3 is CASSVGRRGGTDTQYF. The DNA for the CDR3 is TGTGCCAGCAGCGTAGGGCGGAGAGGTGGCACAGATACGCAGTATTTT. This chain uses TRBV9 with TRBJ2-3; D is uncertain. Germline V gene lookup returns CDR1 SGDLS and CDR2 YYNGEE. Trimming cost V 0 bases and J 1 base, with 12 bases left between them. This CDR3 spans 16 amino acids.

With regard to this clone: The identical CDR3 is also encoded by other nucleotide sequences in the sample. The V call is TRBV11-2, the J call TRBJ2-7; D is uncertain. The germline V gene has CDR1 SGHAT and CDR2 FQNNGV. The CDR3 has 12 residues. Trimming removed 1 base from V and 6 bases from J, with 7 bases in between. CDR3 in DNA: TGTGCCAGCAGCTTAGGGGGTGGCGAGCAGTACTTC. Protein sequence: CASSLGGGEQYF.

A single count supports this clone. V is TRBV30 and J is TRBJ2-5; 11 bases are a match to TRBD1. The CDR3 extends over 15 amino acids. Germline V CDR1 and CDR2: GTSNPN, SVGIG (reference sequence). Germline trimming cut 3 bases from V and 5 bases from J; bases unmatched to any gene: 8. CDR3 region: CAWSAGTGGSETQYF. CDR3 bases: TGTGCCTGGAGCGCCGGGACAGGGGGTTCGGAGACCCAGTACTTC.

This chain uses TRBV12-5 with TRBJ2-1; 16 bases are a match to TRBD2. The germline CDR1 and CDR2 sequences are LGHNT and FRNRAP. CDR3 size: 20 residues. V lost 0 bases to trimming and J lost 0 bases; unmatched junction nucleotides: 5. The CDR3 nucleotides are TGTGCTAGTGGTTTGGTCCCGGGACTAGCGGGGGGGAGCTCCTACAATGAGCAGTTCTTC. Amino acid sequence: CASGLVPGLAGGSSYNEQFF.

This clone was seen a single time. V gene TRBV30 combines with J gene TRBJ2-7, with a tentative D call TRBD1 (6 bases). Looked up from germline, CDR1 is GTSNPN and CDR2 is SVGIG (reference sequence). The V and J ends lost 2 bases and 7 bases respectively, with 15 bases between them. The CDR3 runs to 13 residues. The CDR3 region is CAWSFTGPGEQYF. Written as DNA, the CDR3 is TGTGCCTGGAGTTTTACAGGGCCAGGGGAGCAGTACTTC.

This sequence joins TRBV19 and TRBJ1-6; the D gene is possibly TRBD1 (6 bases). V was trimmed by 5 bases and J by 3 bases, leaving 11 bases between them. The CDR3 is 15 amino acids. Germline V gives CDR1 LNHDA, CDR2 SQIVND (reference sequence). The CDR3 region is CASSPYRDYNSPLHF. The CDR3 DNA follows: TGTGCCAGTAGTCCGTACAGGGACTATAATTCACCCCTCCACTTT.

The chain uses TRBV18 and TRBJ1-2, with a possible D match to TRBD1 (5 bases). This CDR3 has 18 amino acids. The germline V gene encodes CDR1 KGHSH and CDR2 LQKENI. V lost 3 bases and J 0 bases, leaving 20 bases between the germline ends. CDR3 protein: CASSPGVGNGAANYGYTF. Written as DNA, the CDR3 is TGTGCCAGCTCACCCGGCGTGGGAAACGGGGCCGCTAACTATGGCTACACCTTC.

This chain uses TRBV4-3 with TRBJ1-3; 7 bases fit TRBD1. The CDR3 has 17 amino acids. Germline CDR1 reads LGHNA; CDR2 reads YSLEER. V shed 2 bases and J 0 bases; nucleotides not matched to a gene: 7. The CDR3 DNA sequence: TGCGCCAGCAGCCAATGGACAGGAGTAAGCTCTGGAAACACCATATATTTT. This codes for CASSQWTGVSSGNTIYF.

V gene TRBV27 combines with J gene TRBJ2-3; 10 nucleotides line up with TRBD2. Germline V gene data show CDR1 as MNHEY and CDR2 as SMNVEV (reference sequence). The CDR3 loop spans 15 amino acids. V was pared by 3 bases and J by 8 bases, with 8 bases of the junction left unmatched. The CDR3 bases are TGTGCCAGCAGTTTGGATATAGCGGGAGGCGGTACGCAGTATTTT. It specifies CASSLDIAGGGTQYF.

The CDR3 bases are TGTGCCAGCAGCTTAGAGGGCAGGGCCCATGGCTACACCTTC. Translated, it gives CASSLEGRAHGYTF. V is TRBV7-9 and J is TRBJ1-2; possible D gene TRBD1, 5 bases. Germline V gene sequence: CDR1 SEHNR, CDR2 FQNEAQ (reference sequence). With 1 base removed from V and 6 bases from J, the gap between germline ends came to 12 bases. The CDR3 loop spans 14 amino acids.

This clone was counted between two and nine times. The rearrangement joins TRBV3-1 (or the pseudogene TRBV3-2) to TRBJ2-5; 13 nucleotides match TRBD2. Germline CDR1 LGHDT, CDR2 YNNKEL (reference sequence). V gave up 4 bases and J gave up 4 bases; unmatched junction bases: 6. The CDR3 is 16 amino acids. Written as DNA, the CDR3 is TGTGCCAGCAGCCCCCGGACTAGCGGGAGAGTAGAGACCCAGTACTTC. Amino acids: CASSPRTSGRVETQYF.

V usage is TRBV7-6 and J usage is TRBJ2-3, with 7 bases identical to TRBD2. The CDR3 has 17 residues. Germline V CDR1 and CDR2: SGHVS, FNYEAQ. V gave up 2 bases and J gave up 6 bases; unmatched junction bases: 14. The CDR3 loop reads CASSLWTREQLRDTQYF. The CDR3 DNA reads TGTGCCAGCAGCTTATGGACTAGAGAGCAATTAAGGGATACGCAGTATTTT.

The chain employs TRBV29-1 and TRBJ2-3; 9 bases match TRBD2. The trim removed 4 bases at V and 2 bases at J, leaving 7 bases unmatched. CDR1 is SQVTM, CDR2 ANQGSEA, per germline. CDR3 length equals 15 residues. This chain's CDR3 is CSVGDSGGPTDTQYF. The CDR3 nucleotides read TGCAGCGTTGGAGACAGCGGGGGGCCCACAGATACGCAGTATTTT.

The V call is TRBV28, the J call TRBJ2-1, with 10 bases identical to TRBD2. With V trimmed by 6 bases and J by 13 bases, 12 bases remained unmatched. Germline CDR1 MDHEN, CDR2 SYDVKM. The CDR3 length is 14 residues. CDR3 in amino acids: CASSPSLAGVGQFF. Written as DNA, the CDR3 is TGTGCCAGCAGCCCAAGCCTAGCGGGAGTGGGACAGTTCTTC.

This chain joins TRBV7-9 and TRBJ2-4, with 11 nucleotides matching TRBD1. The CDR3 totals 18 residues. V trimming: 5 bases; J trimming: 0 bases; junction bases outside the gene matches: 9. In germline, CDR1 is SEHNR, CDR2 FQNEAQ (reference sequence). The CDR3 spells CASSPDRGHALAKNIQYF. Here the CDR3 DNA reads TGTGCCAGCAGCCCGGACAGGGGGCACGCCCTAGCCAAAAACATTCAGTACTTC.

V and J are TRBV18 and TRBJ1-1, with a possible D match to TRBD1 (5 bases). The CDR3 totals 14 residues. CDR1 KGHSH and CDR2 LQKENI come from the germline V gene. Trimming left V 2 bases short and J 8 bases short, with 15 bases between. The CDR3 coding sequence is TGTGCCAGCTCACCAAGCATCCAGGGACCCGAAGCTTTCTTT. This codes for CASSPSIQGPEAFF.

The V call is TRBV6-5, the J call TRBJ2-1; 11 bases fit TRBD2. The CDR3 consists of 15 residues. With 10 bases clipped from V and 4 bases from J, the junction kept 9 bases outside the gene matches. CDR1 and CDR2 from the germline V gene are MNHEY and SVGAGI. For the CDR3, the DNA is TGTGCCACCAACAGACTAGCGGGAACTTACAATGAGCAGTTCTTC. This sequence encodes CATNRLAGTYNEQFF.

This sequence joins TRBV28 and TRBJ2-3; 8 bases fit TRBD2. The CDR3 has 17 residues. Germline V gene lookup returns CDR1 MDHEN and CDR2 SYDVKM. The J segment lost 6 bases and the V segment lost 5 bases, leaving 16 bases of the junction unmatched. The DNA of the CDR3 is TGTGCCAGCAGTGCCGCGAAAGCGGGAGCGAAGCAGGATACGCAGTATTTT. As protein: CASSAAKAGAKQDTQYF.

V gene TRBV4-1 combines with J gene TRBJ1-2; D uncertain. Germline V gene lookup returns CDR1 MGHRA and CDR2 YSYEKL. The V end lost 1 base, the J end lost 6 bases, and 9 bases lay between the germline ends. The CDR3 covers 13 residues. Here the CDR3 DNA reads TGCGCCAGCAGCCAAGTTTTTCGACATGGCTACACCTTC. Protein: CASSQVFRHGYTF.

The table lists this clone with a few counts. The chain has TRBV5-1 and TRBJ2-2; TRBD1 matches 7 bases. Germline V gene sequence: CDR1 SGHRS, CDR2 YFSETQ. The CDR3 covers 15 residues. V was clipped by 4 bases and J by 0 bases; unmatched bases: 3. The CDR3, as DNA: TGCGCCAGCAGCCGACAGGGACCGAACACCGGGGAGCTGTTTTTT. Amino acid sequence: CASSRQGPNTGELFF.

The chain carries TRBV5-1 and TRBJ2-1; TRBD1 agrees at 7 bases. The J segment lost 6 bases and the V segment lost 4 bases, leaving 4 bases of the junction unmatched. CDR3 length: 13 residues. Germline CDR1 reads SGHRS; CDR2 reads YFSETQ. CDR3 coding DNA: TGCGCCAGCAGCCCAGACAGGGCCAATGAGCAGTTCTTC. Translated: CASSPDRANEQFF.

The genes are TRBV28 and TRBJ2-2; no firm D call. The germline gives CDR1 MDHEN, CDR2 SYDVKM. This CDR3 region has 16 residues. V shed 3 bases and J shed 0 bases, with 11 bases lying between them. CDR3 DNA: TGTGCCAGCAGTTTCTTAGGCTTAGCGAACACCGGGGAGCTGTTTTTT. It yields the protein CASSFLGLANTGELFF.

This chain links TRBV5-1 with TRBJ2-2; D is uncertain. Per germline, CDR1 SGHRS and CDR2 YFSETQ. The CDR3 has 16 residues. V was pared by 0 bases and J by 1 base, with 10 bases between. CDR3 coding DNA: TGCGCCAGCAGCTTGGTGTTGGAAAAGAACACCGGGGAGCTGTTTTTT. This codes for CASSLVLEKNTGELFF. The full variable domain, with the rest looked up from reference TRBV5-1 and TRBJ2-2, is KAGVTQTPRYLIKTRGQQVTLSCSPISGHRSVSWYQQTPGQGLQFLFEYFSETQRNKGNFPGRFSGRQFSNSRSEMNVSTLELGDSALYLCASSLVLEKNTGELFFGEGSRLTVL.

This clone showed up just a few times. This chain links TRBV28 with TRBJ1-4; D not resolved. The V gene lost 10 bases and the J gene lost 4 bases, with 4 bases spanning the gap. The CDR3 runs to 10 residues. Germline lookup yields CDR1 MDHEN and CDR2 SYDVKM. CDR3: CAIGNEKLFF. CDR3 bases: TGTGCCATCGGTAATGAAAAACTGTTTTTT.

V usage is TRBV2 and J usage is TRBJ2-1; 7 bases agree with TRBD2. The germline CDR1 and CDR2 sequences are SNHLY and FYNNEI. V lost 2 bases and J lost 7; bases outside the gene matches: 5. The CDR3 runs 14 residues. The CDR3 reads CASSEPGLKNEQFF. The DNA of the CDR3 is TGTGCCAGCAGTGAACCGGGACTAAAGAATGAGCAGTTCTTC. The entire variable domain, with the rest obtained from reference TRBV2 and TRBJ2-1, is as follows: EPEVTQTPSHQVTQMGQEVILRCVPISNHLYFYWYRQILGQKVEFLVSFYNNEISEKSEIFDDQFSVERPDGSNFTLKIRSTKLEDSAMYFCASSEPGLKNEQFFGPGTRLTVL.

This clone has just a few counts. This chain links TRBV4-2 with TRBJ2-7, with TRBD2 as a possible D gene (6 bases). CDR3 length: 14 residues. Trimming removed 0 bases at V and 2 bases at J, with 8 bases between. Per the germline V gene, CDR1 is LGHNA and CDR2 is YNFKEQ. CDR3 sequence (DNA): TGTGCCAGCAGCCAAGAACGGGGGACCTACGAGCAGTACTTC. Protein sequence: CASSQERGTYEQYF.

The V call is TRBV5-6, the J call TRBJ1-3, with 7 bases aligning to TRBD1. CDR1 is SGHDT, CDR2 YYEEEE, per germline. J was trimmed by 0 bases and V by 5 bases; bases with no gene match: 14. The CDR3 contains 18 residues. The CDR3 sequence is CASSLWAGGSTSGNTIYF. In DNA, the CDR3 is TGTGCCAGCAGTTTATGGGCAGGGGGGTCGACCTCTGGAAACACCATATATTTT.

V usage is TRBV5-4 and J usage is TRBJ1-2; no definite D call. V was pared by 0 bases and J by 0 bases, with 12 bases between. CDR1 and CDR2 (germline): SGHNT, YYREEE (reference sequence). CDR3 size: 16 residues. In nucleotides, the CDR3 is TGTGCCAGCAGCTTGGAGAAGGTCCAAACTAACTATGGCTACACCTTC. Amino acid sequence: CASSLEKVQTNYGYTF.

This clone was seen only once. V usage is TRBV15 and J usage is TRBJ2-1; 9 bases line up with TRBD2. CDR1 is LNHNV, CDR2 YYDKDF, per germline (reference sequence). Unmatched junction bases numbered 7, after V lost 1 base and J lost 9 bases. The CDR3 is 15 residues long. The CDR3 DNA reads as TGTGCCACCAGCAGAGTAGGTAGCGGGGGCGCTGAGCAGTTCTTC. Its translation: CATSRVGSGGAEQFF.

The gene calls are TRBV21-1 and TRBJ2-5; the listed D gene, TRBD1, was not tested against the DNA. TRBV21-1 is assigned pseudogene status. The length of the CDR3 is 16 residues. The CDR3 DNA reads TGTGCCAGCAGCAAAATCCGTTCGGGGACAGGTTGGCCCCAGTACTTC. Translated, it gives CASSKIRSGTGWPQYF.